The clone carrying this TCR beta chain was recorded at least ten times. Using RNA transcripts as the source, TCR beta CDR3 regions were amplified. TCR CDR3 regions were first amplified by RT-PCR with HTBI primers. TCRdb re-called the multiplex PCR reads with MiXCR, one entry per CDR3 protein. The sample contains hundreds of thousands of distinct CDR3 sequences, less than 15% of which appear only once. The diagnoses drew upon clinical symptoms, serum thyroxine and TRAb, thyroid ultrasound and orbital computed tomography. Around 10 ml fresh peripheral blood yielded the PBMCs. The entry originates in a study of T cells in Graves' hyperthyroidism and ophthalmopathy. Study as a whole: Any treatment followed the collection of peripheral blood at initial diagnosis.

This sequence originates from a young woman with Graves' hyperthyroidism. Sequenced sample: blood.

CDR3 nucleotide sequence: TGTGCCAGCAGCCCAATCCCTAGCTCGGATACGCAGTATTTT. Its protein is CASSPIPSSDTQYF. The chain joins TRBV7-9 to TRBJ2-3; tentatively, D is TRBD2 (5 bases). The CDR3 extends over 14 amino acids. Trimming took off 5 bases at V and 6 bases at J, with 15 bases between the two ends. Germline-derived CDR1 and CDR2 are SEHNR and FQNEAQ (reference sequence).